Listed here are 11 T cell receptor beta chains from one sample, sequenced in a study of blood T cell repertoires in COVID-19. Here immunoSEQ multiplex PCR was the method, and the copy in TCRdb shows in-frame clones only, minus some. The table records around 300,000 clones, roughly nine tenths of them present only once. Source material: PBMCs or T cells enriched from blood (not recorded which). The receptors derive from a woman in her thirties who had recovered from COVID-19.

The table lists this clone with a few counts. Other nucleotide sequences from this sample produce the same CDR3. This sequence joins TRBV18 and TRBJ1-1; D is unclear. The CDR3 sequence is 14 residues long. CDR1 is KGHSH and CDR2 is LQKENI in the germline V gene. Trimming took 2 bases from V and 1 from J, leaving 8 bases between them. Here the CDR3 DNA reads TGTGCCAGCTCACCAAGAGGTCAGAACACTGAAGCTTTCTTT. This sequence encodes CASSPRGQNTEAFF.

This chain uses TRBV6-6 with TRBJ2-7; 8 nucleotides align to TRBD2. Germline CDR1 reads MNHNY; CDR2 reads SVGAGI (reference sequence). The CDR3 runs to 16 residues. The V and J ends lost 5 bases and 6 bases, in that order; junction bases with no gene match: 15. The CDR3 loop reads CASSLNRREGFPEQYF. CDR3 in DNA: TGTGCCAGCAGTCTTAACCGTCGGGAGGGTTTTCCCGAGCAGTACTTC.

This clone was counted between two and nine times. The genes are TRBV29-1 and TRBJ2-7; TRBD1 is a possible D gene (5 bases). This CDR3 has 15 amino acids. Germline V CDR1 and CDR2: SQVTM, ANQGSEA. The V and J ends lost 0 bases and 2 bases respectively, with 14 bases between them. The CDR3 DNA reads TGCAGCGTTGAAGACAGGGCAGGTACTACCTACGAGCAGTACTTC. Amino acid sequence: CSVEDRAGTTYEQYF.

The chain carries TRBV24-1 and TRBJ2-1; TRBD1 matches at 8 bases. The length of the CDR3 is 15 residues. The germline gives CDR1 KGHDR, CDR2 SFDVKD. The V gene end was trimmed by 4 bases and the J gene end by 3 bases; junction bases not matched to a gene: 4. The CDR3 bases are TGTGCCACCAGTGACCCTGGACAGGGCTACAATGAGCAGTTCTTC. This codes for CATSDPGQGYNEQFF.

This clone was detected once. The chain links TRBV2 to TRBJ2-7; D may be TRBD1 (6 bases). In germline, CDR1 is SNHLY, CDR2 FYNNEI. CDR3 length: 12 residues. The CDR3 protein is CASRISPEQGEV. The CDR3 DNA is TGTGCCAGCAGAATAAGCCCGGAACAGGGAGAGGTC.

The rearrangement uses TRBV10-3 and TRBJ2-7, with a possible D match to TRBD2 (5 bases). Germline loops: CDR1 ENHRY, CDR2 SYGVKD. This CDR3 contains 15 residues. Trimming pared 0 bases from V and 2 bases from J, leaving 11 bases between. CDR3 residues: CAISESLSGPYEQYF. CDR3 nucleotide sequence: TGTGCCATCAGTGAGTCTTTAAGCGGTCCCTACGAGCAGTACTTC.

The rearrangement uses TRBV27 and TRBJ1-2, with D tentatively TRBD1 (5 bases). This CDR3 contains 13 residues. V dropped 5 bases and J dropped 3 bases, with 10 bases sitting between them. Germline CDR1 MNHEY, CDR2 SMNVEV (reference sequence). The CDR3 DNA sequence: TGTGCCAGCAGTCCGACGGGGGACTATGGCTACACCTTC. It specifies CASSPTGDYGYTF.

The chain is built from TRBV7-9 and TRBJ2-2; TRBD2 aligns across 8 bases. The junction had 9 bases not matched to a gene; V was cut back by 2 bases and J by 1 base. Germline V gene data show CDR1 as SEHNR and CDR2 as FQNEAQ (reference sequence). The CDR3 consists of 18 residues. CDR3 DNA sequence: TGTGCCAGCAGCTTAAGCCCCCAGGCGGGAGGGAACACCGGGGAGCTGTTTTTT. Its translation is CASSLSPQAGGNTGELFF. Full variable domain (missing parts from reference TRBV7-9 and TRBJ2-2): DTGVSQNPRHKITKRGQNVTFRCDPISEHNRLYWYRQTLGQGPEFLTYFQNEAQLEKSRLLSDRFSAERPKGSFSTLEIQRTEQGDSAMYLCASSLSPQAGGNTGELFFGEGSRLTVL.

V usage is TRBV18 and J usage is TRBJ1-4, with a weak D call TRBD1 (6 bases). Between the trimmed V and J ends, which lost 3 bases and 3 bases, there was a span of 11 bases. The CDR3 totals 15 residues. The V gene's germline CDR1 is KGHSH and CDR2 LQKENI. CDR3 region: CASSPAAGANEKLFF. CDR3 coding DNA: TGTGCCAGCTCACCGGCAGCAGGGGCTAATGAAAAACTGTTTTTT.

The J gene is TRBJ1-6, the V gene TRBV27; D possibly corresponds to TRBD1 (5 bases). This CDR3 region has 19 residues. V was shortened by 6 bases and J by 1 base, with 22 bases between the two germline ends. Germline CDR1 MNHEY, CDR2 SMNVEV (reference sequence). CDR3 DNA: TGTGCCAGCAGAAAACTGGGGCGGGGATTCGGGTCCTATAATTCACCCCTCCACTTT. It encodes CASRKLGRGFGSYNSPLHF.

V gene TRBV4-2 combines with J gene TRBJ2-3; 15 positions agree with TRBD2. Trimming at V came to 2 bases and at J to 2 bases, leaving 11 bases not matched to a gene. The CDR3 extends over 20 amino acids. Looked up from germline, CDR1 is LGHNA and CDR2 is YNFKEQ. The CDR3 nucleotides read TGTGCCAGCAGCCAACGGGGACTAGCGGGAGGTTCGGGTGACACAGATACGCAGTATTTT. This encodes CASSQRGLAGGSGDTDTQYF.